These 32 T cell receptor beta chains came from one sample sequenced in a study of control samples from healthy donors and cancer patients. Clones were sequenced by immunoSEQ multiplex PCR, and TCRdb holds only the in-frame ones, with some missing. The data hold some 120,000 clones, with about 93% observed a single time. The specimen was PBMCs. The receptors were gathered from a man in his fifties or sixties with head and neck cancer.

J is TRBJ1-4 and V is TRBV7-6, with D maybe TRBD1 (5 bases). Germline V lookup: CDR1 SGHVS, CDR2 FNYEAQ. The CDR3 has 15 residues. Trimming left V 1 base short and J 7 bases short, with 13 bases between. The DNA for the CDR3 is TGTGCCAGCAGCTTAGTTGGCAGGGCGGGTGAAAAACTGTTTTTT. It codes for CASSLVGRAGEKLFF. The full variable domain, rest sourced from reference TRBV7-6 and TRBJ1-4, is GAGVSQSPRYKVTKRGQDVALRCDPISGHVSLYWYRQALGQGPEFLTYFNYEAQQDKSGLPNDRFSAERPEGSISTLTIQRTEQRDSAMYRCASSLVGRAGEKLFFGSGTQLSVL.

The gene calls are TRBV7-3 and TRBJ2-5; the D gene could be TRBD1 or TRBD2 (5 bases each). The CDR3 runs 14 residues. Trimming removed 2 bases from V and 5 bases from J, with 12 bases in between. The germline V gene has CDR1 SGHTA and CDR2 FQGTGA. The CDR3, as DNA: TGTGCCAGCAGCTTAGTCGGGGCCCCCGAGACCCAGTACTTC. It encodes CASSLVGAPETQYF.

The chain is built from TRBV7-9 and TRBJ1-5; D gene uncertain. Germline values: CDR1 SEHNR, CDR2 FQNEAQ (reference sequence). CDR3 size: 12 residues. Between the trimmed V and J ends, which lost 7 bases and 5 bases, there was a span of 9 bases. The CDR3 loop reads CASTSAYQPQHF. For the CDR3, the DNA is TGTGCCAGCACCTCCGCCTATCAGCCCCAGCATTTT.

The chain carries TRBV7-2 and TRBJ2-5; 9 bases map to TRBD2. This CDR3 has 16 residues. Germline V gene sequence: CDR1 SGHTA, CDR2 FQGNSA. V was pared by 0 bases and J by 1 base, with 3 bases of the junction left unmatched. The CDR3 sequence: CASSLAASGAQETQYF. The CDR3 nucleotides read TGTGCCAGCAGCTTAGCGGCTAGCGGGGCCCAAGAGACCCAGTACTTC.

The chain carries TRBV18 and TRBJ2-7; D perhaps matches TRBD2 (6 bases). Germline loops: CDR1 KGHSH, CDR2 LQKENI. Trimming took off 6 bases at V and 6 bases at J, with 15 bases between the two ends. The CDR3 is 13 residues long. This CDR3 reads CASSRDSGAEQYF. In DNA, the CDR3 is TGTGCCAGCTCGCGGGACTCTGGGGCCGAGCAGTACTTC.

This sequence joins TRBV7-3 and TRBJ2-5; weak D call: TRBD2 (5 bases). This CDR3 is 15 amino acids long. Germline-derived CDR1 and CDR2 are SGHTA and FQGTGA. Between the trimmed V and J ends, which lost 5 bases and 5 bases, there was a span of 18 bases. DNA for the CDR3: TGTGCCAGCAGCCATTCCCCCGGGGTAACGGAGACCCAGTACTTC. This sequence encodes CASSHSPGVTETQYF.

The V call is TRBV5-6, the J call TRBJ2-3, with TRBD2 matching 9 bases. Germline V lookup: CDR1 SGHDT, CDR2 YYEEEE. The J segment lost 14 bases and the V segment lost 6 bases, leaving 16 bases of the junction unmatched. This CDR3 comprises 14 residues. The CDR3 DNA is TGTGCCAGCAACACTAGGATAGCGGGGGACCTCAGGTATTTT. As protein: CASNTRIAGDLRYF.

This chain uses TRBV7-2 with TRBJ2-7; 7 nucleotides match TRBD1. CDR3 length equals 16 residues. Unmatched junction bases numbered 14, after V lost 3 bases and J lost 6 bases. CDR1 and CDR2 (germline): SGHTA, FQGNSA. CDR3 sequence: CASSLALDRPPLEQYF. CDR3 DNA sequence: TGTGCCAGCAGCTTGGCCCTGGACAGGCCCCCTCTCGAGCAGTACTTC. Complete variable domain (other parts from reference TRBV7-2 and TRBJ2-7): GAGVSQSPSNKVTEKGKDVELRCDPISGHTALYWYRQSLGQGLEFLIYFQGNSAPDKSGLPSDRFSAERTGGSVSTLTIQRTQQEDSAVYLCASSLALDRPPLEQYFGPGTRLTVT.

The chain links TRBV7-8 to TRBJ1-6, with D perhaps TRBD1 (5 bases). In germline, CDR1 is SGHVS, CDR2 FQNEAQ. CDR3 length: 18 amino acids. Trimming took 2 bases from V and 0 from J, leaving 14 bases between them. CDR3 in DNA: TGTGCCAGCAGCTTAAGGGGAGCCAGGAGCTCCTATAATTCACCCCTCCACTTT. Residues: CASSLRGARSSYNSPLHF.

The CDR3 sequence: CAISEPTPRRGSSGNTIYF. CDR3 coding DNA: TGTGCCATCAGTGAGCCGACGCCTCGCAGGGGTTCCTCTGGAAACACCATATATTTT. V is TRBV10-3 and J is TRBJ1-3, with D tentatively TRBD1 (6 bases). The CDR3 spans 19 residues. V shed 2 bases and J shed 0 bases, with 20 bases lying between them. Per germline, CDR1 ENHRY and CDR2 SYGVKD.

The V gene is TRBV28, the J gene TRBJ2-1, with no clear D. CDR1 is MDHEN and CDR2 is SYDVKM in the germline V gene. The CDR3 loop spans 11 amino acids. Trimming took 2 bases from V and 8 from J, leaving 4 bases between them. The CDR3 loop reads CASSLIHEQFF. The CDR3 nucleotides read TGTGCCAGCAGTTTAATCCATGAGCAGTTCTTC. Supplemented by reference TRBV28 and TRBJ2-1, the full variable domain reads DVKVTQSSRYLVKRTGEKVFLECVQDMDHENMFWYRQDPGLGLRLIYFSYDVKMKEKGDIPEGYSVSREKKERFSLILESASTNQTSMYLCASSLIHEQFFGPGTRLTVL.

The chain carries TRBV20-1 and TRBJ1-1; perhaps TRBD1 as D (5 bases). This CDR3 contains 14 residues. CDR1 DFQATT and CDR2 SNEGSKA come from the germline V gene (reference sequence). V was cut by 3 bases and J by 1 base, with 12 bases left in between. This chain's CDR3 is CSASRTSANTEAFF. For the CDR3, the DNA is TGCAGTGCTAGTCGGACATCGGCGAACACTGAAGCTTTCTTT.

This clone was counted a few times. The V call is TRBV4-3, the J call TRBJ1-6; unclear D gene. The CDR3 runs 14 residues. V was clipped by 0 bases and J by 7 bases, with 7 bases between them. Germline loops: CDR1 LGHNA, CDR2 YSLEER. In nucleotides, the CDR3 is TGCGCCAGCAGCCAAGATGGCGAGAATTCACCCCTCCACTTT. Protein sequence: CASSQDGENSPLHF.

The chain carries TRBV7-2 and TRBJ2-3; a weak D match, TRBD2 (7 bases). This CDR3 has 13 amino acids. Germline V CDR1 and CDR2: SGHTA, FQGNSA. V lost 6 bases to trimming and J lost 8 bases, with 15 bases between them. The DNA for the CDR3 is TGTGCCAGCAGTTATCTAAGGGGGGGTACGCAGTATTTT. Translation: CASSYLRGGTQYF.

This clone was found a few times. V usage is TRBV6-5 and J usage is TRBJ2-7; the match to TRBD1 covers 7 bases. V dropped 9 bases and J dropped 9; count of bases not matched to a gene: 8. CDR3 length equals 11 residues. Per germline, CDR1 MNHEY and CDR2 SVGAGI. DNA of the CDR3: TGTGCCAGTACTCAGGGGGTCTTGCAGTACTTC. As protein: CASTQGVLQYF.

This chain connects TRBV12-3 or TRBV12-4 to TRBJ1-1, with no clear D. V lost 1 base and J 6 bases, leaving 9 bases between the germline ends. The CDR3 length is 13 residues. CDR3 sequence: CASSLVGYPEAFF. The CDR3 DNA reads TGTGCCAGCAGTTTAGTGGGGTATCCTGAAGCTTTCTTT.

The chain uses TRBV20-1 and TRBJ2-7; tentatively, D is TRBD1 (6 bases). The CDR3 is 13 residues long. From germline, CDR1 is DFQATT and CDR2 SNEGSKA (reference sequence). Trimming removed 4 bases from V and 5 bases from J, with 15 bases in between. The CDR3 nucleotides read TGCAGTGCTACTGAAGGACAGTTACACGAGCAGTACTTC. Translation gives CSATEGQLHEQYF.

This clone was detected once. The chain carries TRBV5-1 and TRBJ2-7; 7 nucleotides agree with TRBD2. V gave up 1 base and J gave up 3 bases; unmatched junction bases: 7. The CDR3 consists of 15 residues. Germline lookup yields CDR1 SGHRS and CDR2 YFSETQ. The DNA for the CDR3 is TGCGCCAGCAGCTTGAGCCGGGACTACAGCTACGAGCAGTACTTC. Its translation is CASSLSRDYSYEQYF. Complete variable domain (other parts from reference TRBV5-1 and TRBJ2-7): KAGVTQTPRYLIKTRGQQVTLSCSPISGHRSVSWYQQTPGQGLQFLFEYFSETQRNKGNFPGRFSGRQFSNSRSEMNVSTLELGDSALYLCASSLSRDYSYEQYFGPGTRLTVT.

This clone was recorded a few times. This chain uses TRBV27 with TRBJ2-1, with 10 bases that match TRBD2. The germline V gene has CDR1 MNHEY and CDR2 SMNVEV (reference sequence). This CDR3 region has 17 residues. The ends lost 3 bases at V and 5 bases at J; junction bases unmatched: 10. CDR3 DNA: TGTGCCAGCAGTTTCGATGCCGGGACTAGCGCAGACAATGAGCAGTTCTTC. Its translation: CASSFDAGTSADNEQFF.

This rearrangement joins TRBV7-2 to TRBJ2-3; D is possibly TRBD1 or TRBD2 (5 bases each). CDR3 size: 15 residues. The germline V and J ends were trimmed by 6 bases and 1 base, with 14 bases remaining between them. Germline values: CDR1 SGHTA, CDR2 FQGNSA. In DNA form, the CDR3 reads TGTGCCAGCAGGACCGCTAGAGGGGGCACAGATACGCAGTATTTT. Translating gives CASRTARGGTDTQYF.

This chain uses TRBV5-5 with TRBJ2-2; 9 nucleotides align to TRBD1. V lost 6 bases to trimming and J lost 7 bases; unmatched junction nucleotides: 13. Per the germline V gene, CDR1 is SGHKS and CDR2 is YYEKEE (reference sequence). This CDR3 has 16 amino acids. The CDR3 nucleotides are TGTGCCAGCACCCTTATGGGGACAGGGCATGTCGGGGAGCTGTTTTTT. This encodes CASTLMGTGHVGELFF.

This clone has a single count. The CDR3 spells CASSLAVGPRGPYEQYF. For the CDR3, the DNA is TGCGCCAGCAGCTTGGCCGTCGGACCCCGGGGCCCCTACGAGCAGTACTTC. The V and J genes are TRBV5-1 and TRBJ2-7; TRBD1 or TRBD2 may be the D gene (5 bases each). This CDR3 is 17 amino acids long. V lost 0 bases to trimming and J lost 2 bases, with 18 bases between them. CDR1 and CDR2 (germline): SGHRS, YFSETQ.

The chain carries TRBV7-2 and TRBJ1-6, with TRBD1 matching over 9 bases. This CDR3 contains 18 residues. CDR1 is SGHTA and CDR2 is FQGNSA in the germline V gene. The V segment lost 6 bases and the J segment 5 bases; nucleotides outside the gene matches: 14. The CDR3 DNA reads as TGTGCCAGCAGACCTAGGACAGGGGCCATACCCAATAATTCACCCCTCCACTTT. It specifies CASRPRTGAIPNNSPLHF.

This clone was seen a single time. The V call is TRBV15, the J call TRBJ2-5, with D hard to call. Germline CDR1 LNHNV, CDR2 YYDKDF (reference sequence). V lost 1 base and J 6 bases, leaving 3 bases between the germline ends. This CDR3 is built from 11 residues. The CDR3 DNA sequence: TGTGCCACCAGCAGAGGGAAGACCCAGTACTTC. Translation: CATSRGKTQYF.

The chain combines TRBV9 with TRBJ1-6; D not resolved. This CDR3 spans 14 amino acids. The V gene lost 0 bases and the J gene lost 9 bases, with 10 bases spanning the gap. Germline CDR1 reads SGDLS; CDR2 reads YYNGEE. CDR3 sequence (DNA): TGTGCCAGCAGCGTAGACCCTTGGGGTTCACCCCTCCACTTT. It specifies CASSVDPWGSPLHF. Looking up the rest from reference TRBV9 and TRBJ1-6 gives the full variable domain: DSGVTQTPKHLITATGQRVTLRCSPRSGDLSVYWYQQSLDQGLQFLIQYYNGEERAKGNILERFSAQQFPDLHSELNLSSLELGDSALYFCASSVDPWGSPLHFGNGTRLTVT.

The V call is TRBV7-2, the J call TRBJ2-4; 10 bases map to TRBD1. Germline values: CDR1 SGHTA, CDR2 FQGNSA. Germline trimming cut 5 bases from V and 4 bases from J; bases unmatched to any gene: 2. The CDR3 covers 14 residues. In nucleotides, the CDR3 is TGTGCCAGCAGCCAGGGACAGGGGAAAAACATTCAGTACTTC. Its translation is CASSQGQGKNIQYF. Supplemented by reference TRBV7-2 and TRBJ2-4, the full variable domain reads GAGVSQSPSNKVTEKGKDVELRCDPISGHTALYWYRQSLGQGLEFLIYFQGNSAPDKSGLPSDRFSAERTGGSVSTLTIQRTQQEDSAVYLCASSQGQGKNIQYFGAGTRLSVL.

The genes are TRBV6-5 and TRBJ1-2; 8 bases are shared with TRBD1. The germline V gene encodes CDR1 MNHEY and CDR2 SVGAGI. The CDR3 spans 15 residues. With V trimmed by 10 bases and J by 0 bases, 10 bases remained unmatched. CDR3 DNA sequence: TGTGCCACTACGGACAGGGATGTATCTAACTATGGCTACACCTTC. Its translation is CATTDRDVSNYGYTF.

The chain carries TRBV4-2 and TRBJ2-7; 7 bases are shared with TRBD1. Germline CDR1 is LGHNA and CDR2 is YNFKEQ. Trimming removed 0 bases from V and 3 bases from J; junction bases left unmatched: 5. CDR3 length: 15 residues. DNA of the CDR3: TGTGCCAGCAGCCAAGATTACCGACAGGGCTACGAGCAGTACTTC. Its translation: CASSQDYRQGYEQYF.

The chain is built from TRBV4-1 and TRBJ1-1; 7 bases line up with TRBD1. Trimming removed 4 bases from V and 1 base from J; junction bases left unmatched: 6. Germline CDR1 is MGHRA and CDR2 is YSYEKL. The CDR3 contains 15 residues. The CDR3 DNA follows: TGCGCCAGCAGCCCACCAGACAGGGCGAACACTGAAGCTTTCTTT. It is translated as CASSPPDRANTEAFF.

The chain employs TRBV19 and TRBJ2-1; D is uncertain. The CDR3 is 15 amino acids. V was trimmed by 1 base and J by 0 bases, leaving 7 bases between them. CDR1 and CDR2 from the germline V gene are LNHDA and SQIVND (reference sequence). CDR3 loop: CASSIGQSSYNEQFF. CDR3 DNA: TGTGCCAGTAGTATAGGCCAGAGCTCCTACAATGAGCAGTTCTTC.

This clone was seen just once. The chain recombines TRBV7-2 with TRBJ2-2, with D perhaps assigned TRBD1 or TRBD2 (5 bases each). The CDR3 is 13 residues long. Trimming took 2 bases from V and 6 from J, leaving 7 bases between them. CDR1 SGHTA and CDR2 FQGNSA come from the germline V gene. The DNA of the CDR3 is TGTGCCAGCAGCTTATTGGGGGCCGGGGAGCTGTTTTTT. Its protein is CASSLLGAGELFF.

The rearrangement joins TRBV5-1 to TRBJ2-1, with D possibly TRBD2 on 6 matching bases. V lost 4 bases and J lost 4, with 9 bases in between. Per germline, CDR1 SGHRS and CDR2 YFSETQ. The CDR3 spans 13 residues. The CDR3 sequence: CASSPRGYNEQFF. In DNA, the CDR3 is TGCGCCAGCAGCCCTCGGGGGTACAATGAGCAGTTCTTC. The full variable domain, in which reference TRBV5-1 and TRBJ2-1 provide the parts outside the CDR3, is KAGVTQTPRYLIKTRGQQVTLSCSPISGHRSVSWYQQTPGQGLQFLFEYFSETQRNKGNFPGRFSGRQFSNSRSEMNVSTLELGDSALYLCASSPRGYNEQFFGPGTRLTVL.